One and the same sample provided the 22 T cell receptor beta chains below, sequenced in a study of CD8+CD57+ T cells in acquired aplastic anemia. The template used for profiling TCR beta VDJ and CDR3 was genomic DNA. TCRdb recomputed calls from the reads with MiXCR, one row per CDR3 protein. The profile shows under 350,000 distinct CDR3 sequences, approximately 57% of them singletons. The sample was sorted CD4+, CD8+, or CD8+CD57+ T cells (not recorded which) from PBMCs. Receptors were obtained from a human donor with severe aplastic anemia or a healthy control (not recorded which).

The sample holds many counts of this clonotype. This chain joins TRBV7-9 and TRBJ1-1, with D possibly being TRBD1 (5 bases). This CDR3 contains 15 residues. Germline V gives CDR1 SEHNR, CDR2 FQNEAQ (reference sequence). The V end was cut by 0 bases, the J end by 5 bases, with 13 bases between. For the CDR3, the DNA is TGTGCCAGCAGCTTAGCCCCGGGGGGGAATACTGAAGCTTTCTTT. It translates to CASSLAPGGNTEAFF.

This clonotype was detected many times. J is TRBJ2-5 and V is TRBV5-8; D tentatively reads TRBD1 or TRBD2 (5 bases each). CDR1 and CDR2 from the germline V gene are SGHTS and YDEGEE. With 0 bases removed from V and 4 bases from J, the gap between germline ends came to 13 bases. The CDR3 extends over 15 amino acids. The chain's CDR3 is CASSLVQGALETQYF. CDR3 nucleotide sequence: TGTGCCAGCAGCTTGGTCCAGGGAGCACTAGAGACCCAGTACTTC.

This clonotype came up many times. This chain connects TRBV20-1 to TRBJ2-3, with D possibly matching TRBD2 (6 bases). The germline CDR1 and CDR2 sequences are DFQATT and SNEGSKA (reference sequence). The CDR3 covers 14 residues. V was shortened by 0 bases and J by 2 bases, with 9 bases between the two germline ends. In nucleotides, the CDR3 is TGCAGTGCTAGAGATTGGACTAACACAGATACGCAGTATTTT. As protein: CSARDWTNTDTQYF.

This chain uses TRBV10-3 with TRBJ1-1, with TRBD1 identical over 7 bases. J gave up 1 base and V 6 bases, and 5 bases lay outside the gene matches. Germline V gene data show CDR1 as ENHRY and CDR2 as SYGVKD. CDR3 length: 14 amino acids. CDR3 in amino acids: CAIRGTVANTEAFF. The CDR3 coding sequence is TGTGCCATCAGGGGGACAGTGGCGAACACTGAAGCTTTCTTT.

This clonotype was counted a few times. The rearrangement uses TRBV7-9 and TRBJ2-7; D is undetermined. This CDR3 comprises 13 residues. V lost 5 bases to trimming and J lost 7 bases, with 15 bases between them. Germline values: CDR1 SEHNR, CDR2 FQNEAQ (reference sequence). The CDR3 loop reads CASSPPLVGEQYF. In nucleotides, the CDR3 is TGTGCCAGCAGCCCCCCCTTGGTTGGTGAGCAGTACTTC. The full variable domain, its missing parts supplied by reference TRBV7-9 and TRBJ2-7, is DTGVSQNPRHKITKRGQNVTFRCDPISEHNRLYWYRQTLGQGPEFLTYFQNEAQLEKSRLLSDRFSAERPKGSFSTLEIQRTEQGDSAMYLCASSPPLVGEQYFGPGTRLTVT.

This chain's CDR3 is CASADSGAETQYF. DNA of the CDR3: TGCGCCAGCGCGGATAGCGGGGCGGAGACCCAGTACTTC. The chain combines TRBV5-1 with TRBJ2-5; 8 bases line up with TRBD2. The length of the CDR3 is 13 residues. Trimming removed 7 bases from V and 5 bases from J; junction bases left unmatched: 7. Germline CDR1 and CDR2: SGHRS and YFSETQ.

V gene TRBV6-4 combines with J gene TRBJ1-2; TRBD1 aligns across 9 bases. Germline V gene data show CDR1 as MRHNA and CDR2 as SNTAGT. V dropped 6 bases and J dropped 8; count of bases not matched to a gene: 13. CDR3 length: 15 amino acids. DNA of the CDR3: TGTGCCAGCAGAGGATCCGGGACAGGGACGCTCGGCTACACCTTC. Translating it yields CASRGSGTGTLGYTF.

This clonotype is medium-sized. This chain links TRBV7-2 with TRBJ2-7, with D perhaps matching TRBD1 (6 bases). The V end was cut by 1 base, the J end by 3 bases, with 10 bases between. The CDR3 is 14 residues long. Germline V CDR1 and CDR2: SGHTA, FQGNSA. CDR3 DNA sequence: TGTGCCAGCAGCTTAGGTCCACAGGGCTACGAGCAGTACTTC. Translated: CASSLGPQGYEQYF. Full variable domain (missing parts from reference TRBV7-2 and TRBJ2-7): GAGVSQSPSNKVTEKGKDVELRCDPISGHTALYWYRQSLGQGLEFLIYFQGNSAPDKSGLPSDRFSAERTGGSVSTLTIQRTQQEDSAVYLCASSLGPQGYEQYFGPGTRLTVT.

This sequence joins TRBV6-5 and TRBJ1-1; TRBD1 aligns across 7 bases. V was clipped by 0 bases and J by 6 bases; unmatched bases: 10. Germline loops: CDR1 MNHEY, CDR2 SVGAGI. The CDR3 runs to 16 residues. The CDR3 region is CASSYSTRTGTAEAFF. In DNA form, the CDR3 reads TGTGCCAGCAGTTACTCGACTCGGACAGGCACGGCTGAAGCTTTCTTT.

This chain connects TRBV15 to TRBJ2-5, with 11 nucleotides matching TRBD2. The CDR3 extends over 16 amino acids. Germline V lookup: CDR1 LNHNV, CDR2 YYDKDF (reference sequence). V trimming: 1 base; J trimming: 5 bases; junction bases outside the gene matches: 6. The CDR3 region is CATSRVSGGAYETQYF. CDR3 bases: TGTGCCACCAGCAGAGTTAGCGGGGGGGCTTATGAGACCCAGTACTTC.

The chain is built from TRBV24-1 and TRBJ2-1; 7 bases are a match to TRBD2. V lost 7 bases to trimming and J lost 7 bases; unmatched junction nucleotides: 9. The germline gives CDR1 KGHDR, CDR2 SFDVKD. The CDR3 length is 14 residues. CDR3 region: CATRRAGETNEQFF. CDR3 sequence (DNA): TGTGCCACCAGACGGGCGGGAGAAACGAATGAGCAGTTCTTC.

V usage is TRBV7-8 and J usage is TRBJ1-1; maybe TRBD1 (6 bases). CDR1 and CDR2 (germline): SGHVS, FQNEAQ. V lost 5 bases and J lost 7, with 11 bases in between. The CDR3 totals 12 residues. This CDR3 is CASSRGGLEAFF. The CDR3 nucleotides are TGTGCCAGCAGCCGAGGGGGGCTTGAAGCTTTCTTT.

This rearrangement joins TRBV7-9 to TRBJ2-7; 8 bases line up with TRBD1. The trim removed 5 bases at V and 5 bases at J, leaving 11 bases unmatched. The V gene's germline CDR1 is SEHNR and CDR2 FQNEAQ (reference sequence). This CDR3 region has 15 residues. In DNA, the CDR3 is TGTGCCAGCAGCGCAAGACCAGGGGGCATCGACGAGCAGTACTTC. The encoded protein is CASSARPGGIDEQYF.

The J gene is TRBJ1-2, the V gene TRBV29-1, with no clear D. V was pared by 3 bases and J by 2 bases, with 13 bases between. Germline values: CDR1 SQVTM, CDR2 ANQGSEA. The CDR3 extends over 14 amino acids. CDR3 bases: TGCAGCGTTGATTCGGGAATAAGGAACTATGGCTACACCTTC. This sequence encodes CSVDSGIRNYGYTF.

This clonotype has just a few counts. The chain couples TRBV5-1 to TRBJ2-1; D call uncertain. The ends were cut back, 4 bases at V and 9 bases at J, with 11 bases in the middle. Germline V gene lookup returns CDR1 SGHRS and CDR2 YFSETQ. The CDR3 extends over 12 amino acids. The CDR3 loop reads CASSPGLGEQFF. The CDR3 DNA is TGCGCCAGCAGCCCGGGCCTCGGTGAGCAGTTCTTC.

The sample holds a few counts of this clonotype. V is TRBV7-9 and J is TRBJ2-5; no clear D gene. Trimming left V 4 bases short and J 9 bases short, with 15 bases between. The CDR3 extends over 13 amino acids. CDR1 and CDR2 (germline): SEHNR, FQNEAQ (reference sequence). The CDR3 DNA reads TGTGCCAGCAGCTCATCCTCAATCCGGGCCCAGTACTTC. Amino acids: CASSSSSIRAQYF.

The V gene is TRBV19, the J gene TRBJ2-3; 9 positions agree with TRBD2. In germline, CDR1 is LNHDA, CDR2 SQIVND (reference sequence). J lost 3 bases, V lost 6 bases, and 4 bases had no gene match. The CDR3 extends over 14 amino acids. The CDR3 region has the DNA TGTGCCAGTAGCGGGACTAGCCCAACAGATACGCAGTATTTT. Protein sequence: CASSGTSPTDTQYF.

Comments on this clonotype: No conserved phenylalanine or tryptophan is present at the end of the CDR3, so a read error is the likely explanation. Because the CDR3's place on the DNA is in doubt, the DNA is left out and the CDR3 is given as listed by TCRdb. The genes are TRBV15 and TRBJ1-3. The CDR3 is made up of 8 amino acids, end residues included. Per the germline V gene, CDR1 is LNHNV and CDR2 is YYDKDF (reference sequence). CDR3 sequence: CATSRKPM.

The chain joins TRBV29-1 to TRBJ2-1; either TRBD1 or TRBD2 may fit D (6 bases each). The CDR3 is 10 amino acids. V lost 3 bases, J lost 10 bases, and 7 bases lay in between. Germline V CDR1 and CDR2: SQVTM, ANQGSEA. CDR3 nucleotide sequence: TGCAGCGTTGAGGGGGGCGAGCAGTTCTTC. This gives the protein CSVEGGEQFF.

The chain joins TRBV29-1 to TRBJ2-1; the D is unclear. The V gene lost 3 bases and the J gene lost 5 bases, with 5 bases spanning the gap. The length of the CDR3 is 11 residues. The germline gives CDR1 SQVTM, CDR2 ANQGSEA. The DNA of the CDR3 is TGCAGCGTTGACAGAAACAATGAGCAGTTCTTC. This encodes CSVDRNNEQFF.

The J gene is TRBJ2-5, the V gene TRBV7-2, with TRBD2 matching 12 bases. V was pared by 1 base and J by 2 bases, with 11 bases of the junction left unmatched. The CDR3 totals 19 residues. CDR1 and CDR2 (germline): SGHTA, FQGNSA. CDR3 sequence reads: CASSLGRRLAGDGQETQYF. DNA of the CDR3: TGTGCCAGCAGCTTAGGTCGTCGACTAGCGGGGGATGGGCAAGAGACCCAGTACTTC.

The table lists this clonotype with many counts. The J gene is TRBJ1-1, the V gene TRBV20-1; the D is unclear. The CDR3 is 13 residues long. V was trimmed by 6 bases and J by 0 bases, leaving 11 bases between them. Germline V gene lookup returns CDR1 DFQATT and CDR2 SNEGSKA (reference sequence). Here the CDR3 reads CSAFGGMNTEAFF. CDR3 sequence (DNA): TGCAGTGCGTTTGGCGGGATGAACACTGAAGCTTTCTTT.